What follows are 32 T cell receptor beta chains derived from one specimen sequenced in a study of persistence of HIV-infected CD4 T cells. Cells were stimulated with overlapping HIV-1 Gag 15-mer peptides. CD40L/CD69 double-negative CD45RO-high memory CD4+ T cells were collected. Their target antigens are unknown. This was the immunoSEQ version 4 assay in survey mode. The method was immunoSEQ multiplex PCR; TCRdb's version includes in-frame clones alone and lacks a portion of them. Among about 40,000 clones listed, around 82% were seen once. Sequences were derived from CD4+ T cells sorted from PBMCs after 18-hour stimulation, sampled from a patient who received antiretroviral therapy. The receptor set was obtained from an adult man with HIV who was CMV-seropositive.

The genes are TRBV20-1 and TRBJ2-5; D possibly corresponds to TRBD2 (5 bases). CDR3 size: 11 residues. The V end was cut by 6 bases, the J end by 4 bases, with 9 bases between. CDR1 DFQATT and CDR2 SNEGSKA come from the germline V gene (reference sequence). Here the CDR3 DNA reads TGCAGTGCCACCCGGGGAGAGACCCAGTACTTC. Its protein is CSATRGETQYF.

The rearrangement joins TRBV5-1 to TRBJ2-2; 8 bases are shared with TRBD2. Germline V gives CDR1 SGHRS, CDR2 YFSETQ. The CDR3 has 14 amino acids. V gave up 4 bases and J gave up 3 bases; unmatched junction bases: 2. The CDR3 reads CASSVGGDTGELFF. CDR3 DNA sequence: TGCGCCAGCAGCGTCGGGGGGGACACCGGGGAGCTGTTTTTT.

The J gene is TRBJ1-5, the V gene TRBV6-5; D is undetermined. The ends were cut back, 0 bases at V and 5 bases at J, with 11 bases in the middle. The CDR3 extends over 15 amino acids. Per the germline V gene, CDR1 is MNHEY and CDR2 is SVGAGI. CDR3 bases: TGTGCCAGCAGTTACTCAGGGAATATGGATCAGCCCCAGCATTTT. The encoded protein is CASSYSGNMDQPQHF.

V is TRBV14 and J is TRBJ1-3; tentatively, D is TRBD1 (5 bases). CDR3 length equals 17 residues. Germline V gene data show CDR1 as SGHDN and CDR2 as FVKESK. V was trimmed by 6 bases and J by 0 bases, leaving 18 bases between them. The CDR3 nucleotides are TGTGCCAGCAGTTTTACCCGGGGCGCGAGCTCTGGAAACACCATATATTTT. Its translation is CASSFTRGASSGNTIYF.

J is TRBJ2-1 and V is TRBV9, with 7 nucleotides matching TRBD1. From germline, CDR1 is SGDLS and CDR2 YYNGEE. Germline trimming cut 0 bases from V and 4 bases from J; bases unmatched to any gene: 4. There are 15 residues in the CDR3. CDR3 coding DNA: TGTGCCAGCAGCGTAGACAGGGGCGCTTACAATGAGCAGTTCTTC. This translates into CASSVDRGAYNEQFF. The whole variable domain, remainder taken from reference TRBV9 and TRBJ2-1, is DSGVTQTPKHLITATGQRVTLRCSPRSGDLSVYWYQQSLDQGLQFLIQYYNGEERAKGNILERFSAQQFPDLHSELNLSSLELGDSALYFCASSVDRGAYNEQFFGPGTRLTVL.

The chain has TRBV19 and TRBJ2-7, with a tentative D call TRBD1 (6 bases). Trimming removed 5 bases at V and 3 bases at J, with 11 bases between. Germline V gives CDR1 LNHDA, CDR2 SQIVND (reference sequence). This CDR3 region has 13 residues. Here the CDR3 reads CASSGQGLYEQYF. For the CDR3, the DNA is TGTGCCAGTAGTGGGCAGGGGCTCTACGAGCAGTACTTC.

The chain carries TRBV5-1 and TRBJ1-1; a possible D gene is TRBD1 (5 bases). Trimming left V 3 bases short and J 4 bases short, with 13 bases between. CDR3 length equals 14 residues. From germline, CDR1 is SGHRS and CDR2 YFSETQ. The CDR3: CASSSKGDRTEAFF. The CDR3 coding sequence is TGCGCCAGCAGCTCCAAAGGGGATCGCACTGAAGCTTTCTTT. The whole variable domain, filled in from reference TRBV5-1 and TRBJ1-1, reads KAGVTQTPRYLIKTRGQQVTLSCSPISGHRSVSWYQQTPGQGLQFLFEYFSETQRNKGNFPGRFSGRQFSNSRSEMNVSTLELGDSALYLCASSSKGDRTEAFFGQGTRLTVV.

This clone ranks as medium-sized. The chain has TRBV6-2 or TRBV6-3 and TRBJ2-3; the match to TRBD2 covers 7 bases. The CDR3 has 15 amino acids. CDR1 is MNHEY, CDR2 SVGEGT, per germline. V trimming: 0 bases; J trimming: 4 bases; junction bases outside the gene matches: 4. The CDR3 DNA reads TGTGCCAGCAGTTACTCGAAGGGAGGGGCAGATACGCAGTATTTT. This codes for CASSYSKGGADTQYF.

The V call is TRBV30, the J call TRBJ2-1, with D perhaps matching TRBD2 (6 bases). Germline assignment: CDR1 GTSNPN and CDR2 SVGIG (reference sequence). V lost 0 bases to trimming and J lost 5 bases, with 17 bases between them. The CDR3 runs to 16 residues. The CDR3: CAWSVRGRTSNNEQFF. CDR3 in DNA: TGTGCCTGGAGTGTACGGGGGAGAACATCAAACAATGAGCAGTTCTTC.

V gene TRBV7-9 combines with J gene TRBJ1-4; D not resolved. V was pared by 2 bases and J by 0 bases, with 4 bases between. Germline CDR1 SEHNR, CDR2 FQNEAQ (reference sequence). This CDR3 comprises 14 residues. CDR3 nucleotide sequence: TGTGCCAGCAGCTTAACACCAACTAATGAAAAACTGTTTTTT. Amino acid sequence: CASSLTPTNEKLFF. Full variable domain (remainder filled in from reference TRBV7-9 and TRBJ1-4): DTGVSQNPRHKITKRGQNVTFRCDPISEHNRLYWYRQTLGQGPEFLTYFQNEAQLEKSRLLSDRFSAERPKGSFSTLEIQRTEQGDSAMYLCASSLTPTNEKLFFGSGTQLSVL.

The rearrangement links TRBV14 to TRBJ2-5; D might be TRBD1 or TRBD2, each matching 5 bases. CDR1 SGHDN and CDR2 FVKESK come from the germline V gene. The CDR3 has 15 amino acids. V shed 0 bases and J shed 6 bases, with 14 bases lying between them. The CDR3 protein is CASSQDRGSGKTQYF. The CDR3 coding sequence is TGTGCCAGCAGCCAAGATCGGGGCTCTGGAAAGACCCAGTACTTC.

The chain couples TRBV6-5 to TRBJ1-1; D is unresolved. The CDR3 contains 13 residues. The germline V and J ends were trimmed by 0 bases and 3 bases, with 5 bases remaining between them. Germline V gene sequence: CDR1 MNHEY, CDR2 SVGAGI. CDR3 nucleotides: TGTGCCAGCAGTTACTCTTGGGACACTGAAGCTTTCTTT. This sequence encodes CASSYSWDTEAFF.

The genes are TRBV4-1 and TRBJ2-2; 8 nucleotides line up with TRBD2. Germline CDR1 is MGHRA and CDR2 is YSYEKL. V was pared by 3 bases and J by 0 bases, with 21 bases of the junction left unmatched. CDR3 length: 22 residues. CDR3 sequence reads: CASSQPIGRYLGREANTGELFF. The CDR3 nucleotides read TGCGCCAGCAGCCAGCCTATCGGCCGTTACCTTGGGCGGGAGGCGAACACCGGGGAGCTGTTTTTT.

This clone is classed as medium-sized (0.01 to 0.1%). In DNA, the CDR3 is TGTGCCAGTAGTATAGATCTACAGGGAGGCGGGCAGTTCTTC. It translates to CASSIDLQGGGQFF. The chain carries TRBV19 and TRBJ2-1; D is perhaps TRBD1 or TRBD2 (6 bases each). With 0 bases removed from V and 12 bases from J, the gap between germline ends came to 15 bases. There are 14 residues in the CDR3. Germline CDR1 is LNHDA and CDR2 is SQIVND (reference sequence).

The rearrangement links TRBV5-1 to TRBJ2-3, with D maybe TRBD1 (7 bases). The CDR3 covers 16 residues. Germline-derived CDR1 and CDR2 are SGHRS and YFSETQ. V shed 4 bases and J shed 3 bases, with 18 bases lying between them. DNA of the CDR3: TGCGCCAGCAGCCTAACTTCAGGGGGGCAAACAGATACGCAGTATTTT. It specifies CASSLTSGGQTDTQYF.

The V call is TRBV5-1, the J call TRBJ2-2, with TRBD1 identical over 9 bases. Germline-derived CDR1 and CDR2 are SGHRS and YFSETQ. CDR3 length equals 15 residues. V lost 4 bases to trimming and J lost 7 bases; unmatched junction nucleotides: 8. CDR3 amino acids: CASSARDRAIGELFF. The DNA for the CDR3 is TGCGCCAGCAGCGCCCGGGACAGGGCGATCGGGGAGCTGTTTTTT.

This clone was observed once. The chain carries TRBV13 and TRBJ2-4, with TRBD1 as a possible D gene (6 bases). Trimming left V 0 bases short and J 6 bases short, with 12 bases between. The CDR3 is made up of 15 amino acids. In germline, CDR1 is PRHDT, CDR2 FYEKMQ (reference sequence). The CDR3 nucleotides read TGTGCCAGCAGCTTAGGTTCGGACAGATCAAACATTCAGTACTTC. This sequence encodes CASSLGSDRSNIQYF.

This chain links TRBV6-1 with TRBJ2-7, with D uncertain. Deletions cut 2 bases from V and 2 bases from J, with 16 bases between. The V gene's germline CDR1 is MNHNS and CDR2 SASEGT. The CDR3 spans 16 residues. The chain's CDR3 is CASSEYGQSITYEQYF. CDR3 DNA: TGTGCCAGCAGTGAATACGGGCAATCCATCACCTACGAGCAGTACTTC.

This clone has just one count. The chain has TRBV6-5 and TRBJ1-3; maybe TRBD1 (6 bases). Germline CDR1 is MNHEY and CDR2 is SVGAGI. V lost 6 bases and J 1 base, leaving 10 bases between the germline ends. The CDR3 consists of 14 residues. The CDR3 spells CASSFTGSGNTIYF. As DNA, the CDR3 is TGTGCCAGCAGCTTTACAGGGTCTGGAAACACCATATATTTT.

J is TRBJ2-2 and V is TRBV27; D may be TRBD1 or TRBD2 (5 bases each). The V and J ends lost 6 bases and 0 bases respectively, with 14 bases between them. CDR3 length equals 16 residues. Per germline, CDR1 MNHEY and CDR2 SMNVEV (reference sequence). The CDR3 nucleotides are TGTGCCAGCAGCCCATCGGGACGGACGAACACCGGGGAGCTGTTTTTT. Translated: CASSPSGRTNTGELFF.

This chain joins TRBV6-1 and TRBJ1-6; D might be TRBD1 (5 bases). V lost 1 base and J lost 14, with 15 bases in between. This CDR3 region has 14 residues. CDR1 MNHNS and CDR2 SASEGT come from the germline V gene. The CDR3 DNA reads TGTGCCAGCAGTGAAGAAACAGGATGGGGTTCCCTCCACTTT. Its translation: CASSEETGWGSLHF.

This chain joins TRBV19 and TRBJ1-6; tentative D call: TRBD1 (6 bases). Germline CDR1 reads LNHDA; CDR2 reads SQIVND (reference sequence). V gave up 6 bases and J gave up 10 bases, with 16 bases separating them. CDR3 length equals 14 residues. This CDR3 reads CASSPLQGFSPLHF. For the CDR3, the DNA is TGTGCCAGTAGCCCCTTACAGGGATTCTCACCCCTCCACTTT.

The chain has TRBV18 and TRBJ2-1; tentative D call: TRBD1 (6 bases). The germline V gene encodes CDR1 KGHSH and CDR2 LQKENI. This CDR3 is 12 amino acids long. The V and J ends lost 2 bases and 10 bases respectively, with 9 bases between them. CDR3 loop: CASSPGGGEQFF. CDR3 in DNA: TGTGCCAGCTCACCAGGGGGCGGCGAGCAGTTCTTC. The full variable domain, in which reference TRBV18 and TRBJ2-1 provide the parts outside the CDR3, is NAGVMQNPRHLVRRRGQEARLRCSPMKGHSHVYWYRQLPEEGLKFMVYLQKENIIDESGMPKERFSAEFPKEGPSILRIQQVVRGDSAAYFCASSPGGGEQFFGPGTRLTVL.

This clone occurred once. The rearrangement links TRBV19 to TRBJ1-1, with D maybe TRBD1 (5 bases). V dropped 2 bases and J dropped 4 bases, with 17 bases sitting between them. Germline loops: CDR1 LNHDA, CDR2 SQIVND (reference sequence). The CDR3 runs 16 residues. The CDR3 region is CASSILGTSGTTEAFF. CDR3 in DNA: TGTGCCAGTAGTATATTGGGGACTTCCGGGACCACTGAAGCTTTCTTT. The full variable domain, rest sourced from reference TRBV19 and TRBJ1-1, is DGGITQSPKYLFRKEGQNVTLSCEQNLNHDAMYWYRQDPGQGLRLIYYSQIVNDFQKGDIAEGYSVSREKKESFPLTVTSAQKNPTAFYLCASSILGTSGTTEAFFGQGTRLTVV.

V and J are TRBV27 and TRBJ1-5, with 8 bases fitting TRBD1. The J segment lost 5 bases and the V segment lost 8 bases, leaving 5 bases of the junction unmatched. The V gene's germline CDR1 is MNHEY and CDR2 SMNVEV (reference sequence). CDR3 length: 13 residues. The CDR3, as DNA: TGTGCCAGCGCGGGACAGGTCGATCAGCCCCAGCATTTT. Translated, it gives CASAGQVDQPQHF.

The CDR3 DNA sequence: TGCAGCGTTGAAGATGCGCTAGCGGGGGGTACCGGGGAGCTGTTTTTT. This translates into CSVEDALAGGTGELFF. The V gene is TRBV29-1, the J gene TRBJ2-2; 11 nucleotides line up with TRBD2. The CDR3 length is 16 residues. Per germline, CDR1 SQVTM and CDR2 ANQGSEA. With V trimmed by 0 bases and J by 5 bases, 5 bases remained unmatched.

The chain recombines TRBV6-6 with TRBJ2-5; 9 nucleotides align to TRBD1. The germline V gene encodes CDR1 MNHNY and CDR2 SVGAGI (reference sequence). V lost 5 bases to trimming and J lost 5 bases; unmatched junction nucleotides: 15. The CDR3 is 17 residues long. The CDR3: CASSPSMGTGKQETQYF. CDR3 DNA sequence: TGTGCCAGCAGTCCTTCTATGGGGACAGGGAAGCAGGAGACCCAGTACTTC.

Note on this clone: The junction does not match germline at one end; this may be a read error. The J gene is TRBJ1-2, the V gene TRBV29-1, with 10 bases identical to TRBD1. From germline, CDR1 is SQVTM and CDR2 ANQGSEA. This CDR3 comprises 11 residues. DNA of the CDR3: TGCAGCGTCGGACAGGGGGTGTCTGGCTCCTTC. It is translated as CSVGQGVSGSF. The complete variable domain, with remaining parts taken from reference TRBV29-1 and TRBJ1-2, reads SAVISQKPSRDICQRGTSLTIQCQVDSQVTMMFWYRQQPGQSLTLIATANQGSEATYESGFVIDKFPISRPNLTFSTLTVSNMSPEDSSIYLCSVGQGVSGSFGSGTRLTVV.

The chain employs TRBV6-6 and TRBJ2-6, with no clear D. The CDR3 has 15 amino acids. Germline V gives CDR1 MNHNY, CDR2 SVGAGI (reference sequence). V dropped 2 bases and J dropped 0 bases, with 5 bases sitting between them. The CDR3 sequence: CASSYTDSGANVLTF. In nucleotides, the CDR3 is TGTGCCAGCAGTTACACCGACTCTGGGGCCAACGTCCTGACTTTC.

This clone has a handful of counts. V is TRBV7-2 and J is TRBJ1-5, with D uncertain. Germline-derived CDR1 and CDR2 are SGHTA and FQGNSA. CDR3 length equals 13 residues. Trimming took 2 bases from V and 5 from J, leaving 7 bases between them. CDR3 bases: TGTGCCAGCAGCTTAACCCAGGATCAGCCCCAGCATTTT. As protein: CASSLTQDQPQHF. Full variable domain (rest looked up from reference TRBV7-2 and TRBJ1-5): GAGVSQSPSNKVTEKGKDVELRCDPISGHTALYWYRQSLGQGLEFLIYFQGNSAPDKSGLPSDRFSAERTGGSVSTLTIQRTQQEDSAVYLCASSLTQDQPQHFGDGTRLSIL.

The V gene is TRBV5-1, the J gene TRBJ2-7, with D possibly being TRBD1 or TRBD2 (5 bases each). This CDR3 region has 15 residues. Trimming cost V 4 bases and J 3 bases, with 17 bases left between them. In germline, CDR1 is SGHRS, CDR2 YFSETQ. The CDR3 DNA sequence: TGCGCCAGCAGCACCGAAACTGGGACGCACTACGAGCAGTACTTC. Translation gives CASSTETGTHYEQYF.

The genes are TRBV12-3 or TRBV12-4 and TRBJ2-7, with 7 bases identical to TRBD1. This CDR3 is built from 13 residues. J was trimmed by 0 bases and V by 6 bases; bases with no gene match: 2. The CDR3 loop reads CASRGDSSYEQYF. In DNA form, the CDR3 reads TGTGCCAGCAGGGGGGACAGCTCCTACGAGCAGTACTTC.